This T cell receptor beta chain was identified during a study of T cells in women clearing cervical HPV infection. About the study: Controls were women whose single incident HPV16 infection cleared within 12 months without precancer or cancer. Blood came at first lesion visit for cases, post-clearance for controls. Cases' blood sampling followed lesion detection by median approximately 150 days (90 to 200).

In the case of this clone: As yet, its antigen is unknown. The CDR3 extends 3 residues past the end of the read, so its final part is completed from the germline J gene.

The repertoire was sequenced with immunoSEQ multiplex PCR; TCRdb's copy has only in-frame clones and lacks some. The table lists 20,000 to 25,000 clones. Study findings and constraints: Each sample's T-cell count was unknown, possibly confounding richness.

The germline V gene encodes CDR1 LNHDA and CDR2 SQIVND (reference sequence). After removal of 5 bases from V and 5 bases from J, the junction contained 4 bases not matched to a gene. This CDR3 contains 14 residues. Specimen: blood buffy coat. J is TRBJ1-1 and V is TRBV19, with 11 nucleotides matching TRBD1. The sequence came from a woman aged 18-70 years with a cervical HPV16 infection that either progressed to CIN3+ or cleared (not recorded which). Incomplete CDR3 DNA: TGTGCCAGTAGTTCTGGACAGGGGGCAACTGAA. Its translation: CASSSGQGATE. The CDR3 in its entirety is CASSSGQGATEAFF.